The TCR beta chain described here comes from a study of blood T cells in healthy people across ages. A sample-barcoded 5' primer and a J-beta primer mix were used in a second PCR of roughly 6 to 11 cycles. The template-switch adaptor, which had 12 random nucleotides, put a tag on each cDNA molecule. TCRdb reprocessed the 5' RACE reads with MiXCR, giving one entry per CDR3 protein. In the table there are 600,000 to 850,000 distinct CDR3 sequences, about 25% of which are singletons. Total RNA was extracted at no less than 6 micrograms per sample. V lost 5 bases and J lost 0, with 8 bases in between. CDR3 length: 13 residues. The germline V gene encodes CDR1 SGHDT and CDR2 YYEEEE. These same data were also listed under a study on T cells of mothers and their children. That work contributes: Extraction yielded RNA that went, in full, into cDNA synthesis at about 1.6 ug per 15 ul. Similar thymic selection effects on TCR recombination output appear in pairs, both related and unrelated.

The rearrangement links TRBV5-6 to TRBJ1-1; D not resolved. This receptor was taken from a boy aged 10-17 years in good health. The sequencing input was blood. The chain's CDR3 is CASSINVNTEAFF. CDR3 DNA: TGTGCCAGCAGTATAAATGTGAACACTGAAGCTTTCTTT.